This section outlines one TCR beta chain sequence together with its context. These data come from a study of PD-1 blockade in classical Hodgkin lymphoma. Germline V CDR1 and CDR2: MNHNS, SASEGT. V shed 5 bases and J 1 base; nucleotides not matched to a gene: 4. The CDR3 is made up of 15 amino acids. Each patient experienced a relapse that followed autologous stem cell transplantation, and brentuximab vedotin exposure varied. Profiling relied on immunoSEQ multiplex PCR, and the TCRdb table lists in-frame clones only, not all of them. The table shows over 60,000 clones, with 71% occurring only once. The starting material was peripheral blood mononuclear cells (PBMCs), obtained before the second cycle of nivolumab. This rearrangement joins TRBV6-1 to TRBJ1-1; 10 nucleotides match TRBD1. The sequence was collected from a human donor with classical Hodgkin lymphoma. The CDR3 sequence: CASSTRQGANTEAFF. The CDR3 DNA reads as TGTGCCAGCAGTACCAGACAGGGGGCGAACACTGAAGCTTTCTTT.